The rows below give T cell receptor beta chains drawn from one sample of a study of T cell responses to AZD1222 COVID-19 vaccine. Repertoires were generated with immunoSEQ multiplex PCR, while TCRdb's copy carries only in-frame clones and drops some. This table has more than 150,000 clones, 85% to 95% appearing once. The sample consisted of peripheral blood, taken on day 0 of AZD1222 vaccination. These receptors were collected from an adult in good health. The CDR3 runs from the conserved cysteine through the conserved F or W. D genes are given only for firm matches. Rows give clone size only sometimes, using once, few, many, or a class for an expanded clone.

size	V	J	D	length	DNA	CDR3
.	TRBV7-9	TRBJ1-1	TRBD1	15	TGTGCCAGCAGCTTAGCCAGGGGGCTGGTCACTGAAGCTTTCTTT	CASSLARGLVTEAFF
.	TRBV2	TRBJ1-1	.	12	TGTGCCAGCAGTAAACTGAACACTGAAGCTTTCTTT	CASSKLNTEAFF
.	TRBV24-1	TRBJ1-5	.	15	TGTGCCACCAGCGAGGGGACTTATAGCAATCAGCCCCAGCATTTT	CATSEGTYSNQPQHF
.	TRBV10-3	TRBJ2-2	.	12	TGTGCCATCAGTGTTTACACCGGGGAGCTGTTTTTT	CAISVYTGELFF
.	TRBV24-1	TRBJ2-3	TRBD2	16	TGTGCCACCAGTGATGCTAGCGGGAGGGAGGGAGATACGCAGTATTTT	CATSDASGREGDTQYF
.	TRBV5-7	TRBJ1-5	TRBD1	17	TGTGCCAGCAGCTTGGAGAGGGGACAGGGCGACAATCAGCCCCAGCATTTT	CASSLERGQGDNQPQHF
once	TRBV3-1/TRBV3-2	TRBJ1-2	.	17	TGTGCCAGCAGCCAAGACCTGGGCCGGGCGCAGGGCGATGGCTACACCTTC	CASSQDLGRAQGDGYTF
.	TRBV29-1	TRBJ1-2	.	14	TGCAGCGTTGAAGTGGGGTCCGCTAACTATGGCTACACCTTC	CSVEVGSANYGYTF
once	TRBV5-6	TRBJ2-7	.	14	TGTGCCAGCAGCTTGCCGGGGAGCTCCTACGAGCAGTACTTC	CASSLPGSSYEQYF
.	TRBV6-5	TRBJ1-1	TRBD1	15	TGTGCCAGCAGTTACCCTACAGGGGGGAGGGCTGAAGCTTTCTTT	CASSYPTGGRAEAFF
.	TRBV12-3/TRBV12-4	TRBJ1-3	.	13	TGTGCCAGCAGTTTAGTTTCCCGGACAGATAACTATTTT	CASSLVSRTDNYF
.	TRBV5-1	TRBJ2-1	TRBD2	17	TGCGCCAGCAGCTTGAAAGCGGGAGGGCCCTCTGGTAATGAGCAGTTCTTC	CASSLKAGGPSGNEQFF
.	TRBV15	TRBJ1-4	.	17	TGTGCCACCAGCAGAGGGGGGGCGGCGTCAGCTAATGAAAAACTGTTTTTT	CATSRGGAASANEKLFF
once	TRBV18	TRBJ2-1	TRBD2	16	TGTGCCAGCTCGCTATCGCGGGGGAGGGCCGACAATGAGCAGTTCTTC	CASSLSRGRADNEQFF
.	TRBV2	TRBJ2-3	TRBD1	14	TGTGCCGGAGACAGGGGCCTAAAAGGGGATACGCAGTATTTT	CAGDRGLKGDTQYF
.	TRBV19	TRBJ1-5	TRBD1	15	TGTGCCAGTACCCCGACAGGGAATAGCAATCAGCCCCAGCATTTT	CASTPTGNSNQPQHF
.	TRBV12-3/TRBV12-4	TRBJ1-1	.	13	TGTGCCAGCCGCCCCAGGGCTAACACTGAAGCTTTCTTT	CASRPRANTEAFF
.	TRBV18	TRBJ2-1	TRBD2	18	TGTGCCAGCTCATCCGGGACTAGCGGGGGGGTCGTGTACAATGAGCAGTTCTTC	CASSSGTSGGVVYNEQFF
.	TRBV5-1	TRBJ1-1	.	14	TGCGCCAGCAGCTTGGCGGGTGGAGTGGCTGAAGCTTTCTTT	CASSLAGGVAEAFF
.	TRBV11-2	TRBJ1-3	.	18	TGTGCCAGCAGCTTTGGCCTTCGAGGGGTTAATGCTGGAAACACCATATATTTT	CASSFGLRGVNAGNTIYF
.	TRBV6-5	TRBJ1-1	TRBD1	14	TGTGCCAGCAGTTCTAGGACAGGGGGCACTGAAGCTTTCTTT	CASSSRTGGTEAFF
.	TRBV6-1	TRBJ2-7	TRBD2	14	TGTGCCAGCAGGCCTAGCGGGGGAACCTACGAGCAGTACTTC	CASRPSGGTYEQYF
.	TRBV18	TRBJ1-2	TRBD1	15	TGTGCCAGCTCACCATCTGGACAGGGAATCTATGGCTACACCTTC	CASSPSGQGIYGYTF
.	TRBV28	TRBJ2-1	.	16	TGTGCCAGTGGAGGTGGTTCCATAAGCTCCTACAATGAGCAGTTCTTC	CASGGGSISSYNEQFF
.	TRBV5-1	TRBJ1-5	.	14	TGCGCCAGCAGCTTCGATTATAGCAATCAGCCCCAGCATTTT	CASSFDYSNQPQHF
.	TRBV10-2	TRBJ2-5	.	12	TGCGCCAGTTTAGGCCCCTTTGAGACCCAGTACTTC	CASLGPFETQYF
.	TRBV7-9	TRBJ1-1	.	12	TGTGCCAGCAGCTTAGTGGCCACTGAAGCTTTCTTT	CASSLVATEAFF
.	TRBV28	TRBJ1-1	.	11	TGTGCCAGCAGTTTTGAGGGGAGAGCTTTCTTT	CASSFEGRAFF
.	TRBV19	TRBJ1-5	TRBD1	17	TGTGCCAGTAGTATTAAGAGGGACAGCCTTAGCAATCAGCCCCAGCATTTT	CASSIKRDSLSNQPQHF
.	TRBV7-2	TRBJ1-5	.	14	TGTGCCAGCAGCTTAGTGGGAATGGATCAGCCCCAGCATTTT	CASSLVGMDQPQHF
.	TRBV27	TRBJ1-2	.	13	TGTGCCAGCAGCTTCTCGGACTCCTTGGGCTACACCTTC	CASSFSDSLGYTF